Below, 21 T cell receptor beta chains from the same sample are listed, as sequenced in a study of identical twins (TCRdb year 2016). The protocol used for the library was 5' RACE. These reads were obtained on an Illumina HiSeq 2000. TCRdb took the public reads, trimmed them with fastp at Q25, ran MiXCR for clone calling and kept in-frame beta chains. All rows with the same CDR3 protein become a single entry with the most common DNA and genes. Within this sample are more than 650,000 distinct CDR3 sequences, with roughly 6% of them counted one time only. Roughly 1.8% of the sample comes from the top ten. Sequencing input: naive T cells sorted from blood. What this sample's cell subset or site label stands for: cells isolated with a human naive T-cell isolation kit. Every receptor here comes from a man aged 18 to 29 in good health.

This chain connects TRBV7-6 to TRBJ1-1; D is unresolved. CDR1 and CDR2 from the germline V gene are SGHVS and FNYEAQ. The CDR3 spans 15 residues. V was trimmed by 0 bases and J by 1 base, leaving 9 bases between them. As DNA, the CDR3 is TGTGCCAGCAGCTTAGCGCGTAGGGAGAACACTGAAGCTTTCTTT. This codes for CASSLARRENTEAFF.

This clonotype was picked up a small number of times. This sequence joins TRBV28 and TRBJ2-5; D unclear. The length of the CDR3 is 15 residues. Germline CDR1 MDHEN, CDR2 SYDVKM. V lost 5 bases and J lost 5, with 18 bases in between. CDR3 sequence reads: CASSPLHTTRETQYF. DNA of the CDR3: TGTGCCAGCAGTCCTCTTCACACGACCCGGGAGACCCAGTACTTC.

This clonotype has only one observation. The genes are TRBV19 and TRBJ1-1; no reliable D call. Trimming left V 8 bases short and J 0 bases short, with 16 bases between. CDR1 LNHDA and CDR2 SQIVND come from the germline V gene (reference sequence). This CDR3 is built from 15 residues. The CDR3 is CASSGYRSMNTEAFF. The CDR3 DNA sequence: TGTGCCAGTTCAGGATACCGGAGTATGAACACTGAAGCTTTCTTT.

In its sample, this clonotype was seen many times. The chain uses TRBV5-1 and TRBJ2-1; 10 nucleotides line up with TRBD2. Looked up from germline, CDR1 is SGHRS and CDR2 is YFSETQ. After removal of 4 bases from V and 9 bases from J, the junction contained 13 bases not matched to a gene. This CDR3 region has 16 residues. The CDR3 nucleotides are TGCGCCAGCAGCCCCGGGGGGCTAGCGGGAGTCCGTGAGCAGTTCTTC. This gives the protein CASSPGGLAGVREQFF.

This chain links TRBV5-1 with TRBJ2-7; 9 positions agree with TRBD1. The CDR3 loop spans 16 amino acids. V gave up 2 bases and J gave up 1 base; unmatched junction bases: 7. Per the germline V gene, CDR1 is SGHRS and CDR2 is YFSETQ. CDR3 bases: TGCGCCAGCAGCTTAACCCCGGGACAGGGATCCTACGAGCAGTACTTC. Its protein is CASSLTPGQGSYEQYF.

In this sample, this clonotype turned up a few times. The rearrangement joins TRBV4-2 to TRBJ1-5; maybe TRBD1 (6 bases). There are 17 residues in the CDR3. Trimming pared 3 bases from V and 2 bases from J, leaving 17 bases between. CDR1 and CDR2 from the germline V gene are LGHNA and YNFKEQ. The CDR3 DNA sequence: TGTGCCAGCAGCCAGGAGGCCCACAGGGACGGCAATCAGCCCCAGCATTTT. Its protein is CASSQEAHRDGNQPQHF.

Many counts were recorded for this clonotype. CDR3 in amino acids: CSARTGGPYNSPLHF. The CDR3 nucleotides read TGCAGTGCTAGAACGGGAGGCCCCTATAATTCACCCCTCCACTTT. The V and J genes are TRBV20-1 and TRBJ1-6; D gene ambiguous. CDR1 and CDR2 from the germline V gene are DFQATT and SNEGSKA (reference sequence). The CDR3 contains 15 residues. Trimming stripped 2 bases from V and 2 bases from J, with 10 bases between.

This clonotype was picked up a small number of times. Written as DNA, the CDR3 is TGCAGTACCAGCAGGGATTTTCAAGAGACCCAGTACTTC. It specifies CSTSRDFQETQYF. V usage is TRBV20-1 and J usage is TRBJ2-5; D might be TRBD1 (5 bases). The germline CDR1 and CDR2 sequences are DFQATT and SNEGSKA (reference sequence). Between the trimmed V and J ends, which lost 8 bases and 2 bases, there was a span of 15 bases. The CDR3 consists of 13 residues.

This clonotype was seen at least ten times. The chain recombines TRBV29-1 with TRBJ2-1, with 8 bases matching TRBD1. With V trimmed by 5 bases and J by 4 bases, 13 bases remained unmatched. Per the germline V gene, CDR1 is SQVTM and CDR2 is ANQGSEA. The CDR3 is made up of 16 amino acids. The chain's CDR3 is CSVFTPQDRAYNEQFF. CDR3 nucleotide sequence: TGCAGCGTTTTTACCCCCCAGGACAGGGCTTACAATGAGCAGTTCTTC.

In the case of this clonotype: This is likely a read error, given that the CDR3 carries no conserved phenylalanine or tryptophan at its end. The chain couples TRBV12-3 or TRBV12-4 to TRBJ2-3, with 8 bases lining up with TRBD2. The CDR3 consists of 15 residues. CDR3 loop: CPRAQGRAGADAQYS. In nucleotides, the CDR3 is TGTCCCAGAGCCCAGGGACGAGCGGGAGCAGATGCGCAGTATTCT.

This clonotype was seen only a few times. V and J are TRBV27 and TRBJ2-3; 12 bases are a match to TRBD2. This CDR3 contains 20 residues. V shed 5 bases and J 1 base; nucleotides not matched to a gene: 16. The germline CDR1 and CDR2 sequences are MNHEY and SMNVEV (reference sequence). The CDR3 DNA reads as TGTGCCAGCAGTCATTGGCTAGCGGGAGGGCCGAGGGAGCGCACAGATACGCAGTATTTT. Its protein is CASSHWLAGGPRERTDTQYF.

This clonotype was seen ten or more times. V usage is TRBV20-1 and J usage is TRBJ2-1; TRBD2 matches at 11 bases. Germline V gene lookup returns CDR1 DFQATT and CDR2 SNEGSKA (reference sequence). Germline trimming cut 0 bases from V and 3 bases from J; bases unmatched to any gene: 13. This CDR3 is 19 amino acids long. The CDR3 is CSARDRGSGRADYYNEQFF. In DNA, the CDR3 is TGCAGTGCTAGAGATCGTGGTAGCGGGAGGGCCGACTACTACAATGAGCAGTTCTTC.

This clonotype has more than one count but fewer than ten. CDR3 in amino acids: CASSSGLAGGGAYNEQFF. CDR3 DNA: TGCGCCAGCAGCTCCGGACTAGCGGGAGGGGGCGCCTACAATGAGCAGTTCTTC. V usage is TRBV5-1 and J usage is TRBJ2-1, with 15 bases fitting TRBD2. Trimming took 3 bases from V and 2 from J; bases not matched to a gene: 6. Germline-derived CDR1 and CDR2 are SGHRS and YFSETQ. The CDR3 is 18 amino acids.

This clonotype was recorded many times. This chain connects TRBV29-1 to TRBJ2-1; 9 nucleotides match TRBD2. Germline V gene lookup returns CDR1 SQVTM and CDR2 ANQGSEA. V shed 6 bases and J 0 bases; nucleotides not matched to a gene: 6. CDR3 length equals 15 residues. Here the CDR3 reads CSVGISGSSYNEQFF. CDR3 in DNA: TGCAGCGTGGGGATTAGCGGGAGCTCCTACAATGAGCAGTTCTTC.

This clonotype was detected ten times or more. The chain joins TRBV24-1 to TRBJ2-1; 10 bases map to TRBD2. Germline CDR1 KGHDR, CDR2 SFDVKD. The junction had 8 bases not matched to a gene; V was cut back by 10 bases and J by 0 bases. The CDR3 has 16 amino acids. The DNA for the CDR3 is TGTGCCACAACCGGGACTAGCGACAGCTCCTACAATGAGCAGTTCTTC. Amino acids: CATTGTSDSSYNEQFF.

This clonotype came up a few times. The chain has TRBV30 and TRBJ1-1; the D gene is possibly TRBD1 (5 bases). Trimming removed 0 bases from V and 8 bases from J, with 13 bases in between. The germline CDR1 and CDR2 sequences are GTSNPN and SVGIG (reference sequence). The CDR3 extends over 13 amino acids. For the CDR3, the DNA is TGTGCCTGGAGTGTGGGGGGACCTTCAGAAGCTTTCTTT. Translation gives CAWSVGGPSEAFF.

This clonotype has a count of ten or more. CDR3 in DNA: TGCAGTGCTGACGTAGGGGGCTACAATGAGCAGTTCTTC. Translation gives CSADVGGYNEQFF. The chain recombines TRBV20-1 with TRBJ2-1; D is possibly TRBD1 (6 bases). The CDR3 is 13 amino acids. Trimming left V 5 bases short and J 3 bases short, with 11 bases between. Germline-derived CDR1 and CDR2 are DFQATT and SNEGSKA (reference sequence).

This clonotype was seen at least ten times. The chain uses TRBV5-1 and TRBJ1-6, with TRBD1 identical over 7 bases. This CDR3 has 15 residues. Trimming cost V 2 bases and J 7 bases; bases outside gene matches: 6. Germline CDR1 SGHRS, CDR2 YFSETQ. CDR3: CASSFWTGQNSPLHF. The CDR3 coding sequence is TGCGCCAGCAGCTTTTGGACAGGTCAGAATTCACCCCTCCACTTT. The full variable domain, completed using reference TRBV5-1 and TRBJ1-6, is KAGVTQTPRYLIKTRGQQVTLSCSPISGHRSVSWYQQTPGQGLQFLFEYFSETQRNKGNFPGRFSGRQFSNSRSEMNVSTLELGDSALYLCASSFWTGQNSPLHFGNGTRLTVT.

V usage is TRBV20-1 and J usage is TRBJ2-5; TRBD2 is a possible D gene (5 bases). The germline V gene has CDR1 DFQATT and CDR2 SNEGSKA (reference sequence). The V gene lost 1 base and the J gene lost 1 base, with 13 bases spanning the gap. The CDR3 length is 15 residues. CDR3: CSARVRAKVQETQYF. The CDR3 DNA reads as TGCAGTGCTAGAGTGCGGGCGAAGGTCCAAGAGACCCAGTACTTC.

Many counts were recorded for this clonotype. The chain links TRBV25-1 to TRBJ2-3; D is perhaps TRBD1 or TRBD2 (5 bases each). The V end lost 3 bases, the J end lost 6 bases, and 13 bases lay between the germline ends. Germline CDR1 MGHDK, CDR2 SYGVNS. The CDR3 consists of 14 residues. The chain's CDR3 is CASSEAGAGDTQYF. CDR3 bases: TGTGCCAGCAGTGAGGCGGGCGCAGGGGATACGCAGTATTTT.

In its sample, this clonotype was seen a few times. The genes are TRBV10-3 and TRBJ2-1, with D possibly TRBD2 on 5 matching bases. Germline-derived CDR1 and CDR2 are ENHRY and SYGVKD. Trimming took off 0 bases at V and 7 bases at J, with 13 bases between the two ends. The CDR3 runs to 15 residues. As DNA, the CDR3 is TGTGCCATCAGTGAGTCACCCTCGCCGGGGAATGAGCAGTTCTTC. It encodes CAISESPSPGNEQFF.